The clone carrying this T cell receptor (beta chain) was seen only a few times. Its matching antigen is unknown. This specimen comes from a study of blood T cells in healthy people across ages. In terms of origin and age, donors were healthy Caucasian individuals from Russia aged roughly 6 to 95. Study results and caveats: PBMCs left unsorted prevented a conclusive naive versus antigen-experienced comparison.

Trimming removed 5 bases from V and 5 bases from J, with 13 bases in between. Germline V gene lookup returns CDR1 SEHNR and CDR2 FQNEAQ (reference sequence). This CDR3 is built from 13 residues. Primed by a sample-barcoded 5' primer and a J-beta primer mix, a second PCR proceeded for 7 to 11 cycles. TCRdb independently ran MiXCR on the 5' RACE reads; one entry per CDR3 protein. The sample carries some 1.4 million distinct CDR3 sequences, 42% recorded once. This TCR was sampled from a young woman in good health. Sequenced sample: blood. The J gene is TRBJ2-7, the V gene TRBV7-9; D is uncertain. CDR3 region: CASSPGPPDEQYF. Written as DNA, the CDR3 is TGTGCCAGCAGCCCCGGGCCTCCGGACGAGCAGTACTTC.